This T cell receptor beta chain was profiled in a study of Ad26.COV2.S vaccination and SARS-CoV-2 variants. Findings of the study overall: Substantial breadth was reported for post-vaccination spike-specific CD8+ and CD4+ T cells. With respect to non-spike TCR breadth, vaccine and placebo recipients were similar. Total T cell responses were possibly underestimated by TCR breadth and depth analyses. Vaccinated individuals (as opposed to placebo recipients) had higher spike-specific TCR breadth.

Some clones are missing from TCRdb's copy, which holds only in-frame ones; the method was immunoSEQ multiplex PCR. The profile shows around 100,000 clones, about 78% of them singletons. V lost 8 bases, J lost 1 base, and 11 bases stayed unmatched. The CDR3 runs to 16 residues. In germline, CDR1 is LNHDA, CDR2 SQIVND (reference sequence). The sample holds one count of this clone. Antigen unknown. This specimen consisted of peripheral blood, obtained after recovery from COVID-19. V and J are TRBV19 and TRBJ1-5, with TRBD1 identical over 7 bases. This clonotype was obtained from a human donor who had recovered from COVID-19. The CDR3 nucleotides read TGTGCCAGTTCGAAACTCGCGGGACAGAGCAATCAGCCCCAGCATTTT. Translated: CASSKLAGQSNQPQHF.